The clone carrying this TCR beta chain was seen more than once but under ten times. The antigen is undetermined. Unique molecular identifiers tagged the TCRbeta library. TCRdb called the PCR reads again in MiXCR, with one record for every CDR3 protein. The sample gives approximately 230,000 distinct CDR3 sequences, 20% to 30% of which show up once; about 5% is in the top ten. The data derive from a study of T-cell reconstitution after alpha-beta-depleted transplantation in children. Overall study results and limits: For some patients, TCRbeta diversity was high at day 60 because of recipient T cells and thymic progenitors that survived. T-cell counts and diversity at one year post-transplant came mainly from newly produced T cells. By about two months after transplant, alpha-beta T cells reportedly arose from several hundred graft clones that had expanded.

In germline, CDR1 is MGHRA, CDR2 YSYEKL. This CDR3 contains 15 residues. V was shortened by 2 bases and J by 8 bases, with 18 bases between the two germline ends. The source was PBMCs, mostly from graft donor cells, collected 360 days after TCRalphabeta/CD19-depleted stem cell transplant. The rearrangement joins TRBV4-1 to TRBJ1-2; D is undetermined. This receptor was obtained from a female patient aged 2-9 years who had a stem cell transplant for congenital amegakaryocytic thrombocytopenia, so the T cells may come from the graft donor. The chain's CDR3 is CASSQRVFGQYGYTF. Written as DNA, the CDR3 is TGCGCCAGCAGCCAAAGGGTCTTTGGGCAGTACGGCTACACCTTC.